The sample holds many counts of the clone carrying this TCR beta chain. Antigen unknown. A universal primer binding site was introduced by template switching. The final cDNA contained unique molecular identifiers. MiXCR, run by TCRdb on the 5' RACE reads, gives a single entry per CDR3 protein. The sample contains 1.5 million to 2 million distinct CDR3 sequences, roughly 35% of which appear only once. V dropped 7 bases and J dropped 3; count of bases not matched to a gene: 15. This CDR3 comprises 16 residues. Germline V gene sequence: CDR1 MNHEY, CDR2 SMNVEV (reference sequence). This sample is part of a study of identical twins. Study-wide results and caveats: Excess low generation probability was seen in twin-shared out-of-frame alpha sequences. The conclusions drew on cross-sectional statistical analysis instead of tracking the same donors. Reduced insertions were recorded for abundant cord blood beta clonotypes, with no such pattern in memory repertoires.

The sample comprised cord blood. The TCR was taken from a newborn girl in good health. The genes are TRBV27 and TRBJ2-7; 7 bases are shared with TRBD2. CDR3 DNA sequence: TGTGCCAGCAAATTACTAGCGCAGAATATGGTCTACGAGCAGTACTTC. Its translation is CASKLLAQNMVYEQYF.